The 22 T cell receptor beta chains below all came from one sample that was sequenced in a study of tumor-infiltrating lymphocytes in localized non-small cell lung cancer. TCRdb's copy holds only in-frame clones and misses some; the assay was immunoSEQ multiplex PCR. This table has around 6,000 clones, around 81% appearing once. Sequenced material: lung tumor tissue. The receptors shown here come from a human donor with non-small cell lung cancer.

The chain carries TRBV2 and TRBJ1-4, with 8 bases that match TRBD1. V was pared by 7 bases and J by 4 bases, with 2 bases of the junction left unmatched. There are 13 residues in the CDR3. Looked up from germline, CDR1 is SNHLY and CDR2 is FYNNEI. The CDR3 DNA follows: TGTGCCAGCACCGGACAGGGTAATGAAAAACTGTTTTTT. This translates into CASTGQGNEKLFF.

This clone was seen only once. The genes are TRBV7-8 and TRBJ2-7; 10 bases are a match to TRBD2. The CDR3 runs 17 residues. Germline V gives CDR1 SGHVS, CDR2 FQNEAQ. Germline trimming cut 4 bases from V and 5 bases from J; bases unmatched to any gene: 14. The CDR3 nucleotides read TGTGCCAGCAGCTCATTGGTAAGCGGGACTAGCGTCGACGAGCAGTACTTC. This translates into CASSSLVSGTSVDEQYF.

The CDR3 protein is CASSFRGRGYTF. For the CDR3, the DNA is TGTGCCAGCAGTTTCAGGGGTCGGGGCTACACCTTC. This chain links TRBV27 with TRBJ1-2; maybe TRBD1 (6 bases). The germline V gene has CDR1 MNHEY and CDR2 SMNVEV (reference sequence). CDR3 length: 12 amino acids. Trimming removed 3 bases at V and 8 bases at J, with 10 bases between.

The chain carries TRBV30 and TRBJ1-5, with D uncertain. The CDR3 loop spans 13 amino acids. V lost 2 bases to trimming and J lost 3 bases, with 8 bases between them. The germline gives CDR1 GTSNPN, CDR2 SVGIG (reference sequence). The CDR3, as DNA: TGTGCCTGGAGTAGGACCCCCAATCAGCCCCAGCATTTT. It translates to CAWSRTPNQPQHF.

The rearrangement links TRBV30 to TRBJ1-6; D might be TRBD1 (6 bases). CDR1 and CDR2 from the germline V gene are GTSNPN and SVGIG (reference sequence). The CDR3 is 16 amino acids. With 7 bases removed from V and 1 base from J, the gap between germline ends came to 17 bases. CDR3 in DNA: TGTGCCTCCCGGGACAAGGGTGTGTCCTATAATTCACCCCTCCACTTT. Protein: CASRDKGVSYNSPLHF.

The genes are TRBV28 and TRBJ2-3; no definite D call. Germline loops: CDR1 MDHEN, CDR2 SYDVKM. The V end was cut by 1 base, the J end by 0 bases, with 14 bases between. The CDR3 consists of 17 residues. CDR3 in amino acids: CASSLSAESTSTDTQYF. The CDR3 nucleotides are TGTGCCAGCAGTTTATCGGCGGAGAGCACTAGCACAGATACGCAGTATTTT.

This clone was recorded only once. This chain links TRBV7-9 with TRBJ2-5; weak D call: TRBD2 (6 bases). The CDR3 extends over 15 amino acids. V lost 2 bases and J 5 bases, leaving 15 bases between the germline ends. Germline CDR1 reads SEHNR; CDR2 reads FQNEAQ (reference sequence). Here the CDR3 reads CASSLIQGGSETQYF. Written as DNA, the CDR3 is TGTGCCAGCAGCTTAATCCAGGGAGGATCGGAGACCCAGTACTTC.

This clone is a singleton in its sample. The chain joins TRBV5-1 to TRBJ2-1; possible D gene TRBD1, 6 bases. V gave up 2 bases and J gave up 5 bases, with 8 bases separating them. There are 13 residues in the CDR3. Germline assignment: CDR1 SGHRS and CDR2 YFSETQ. The CDR3 DNA sequence: TGCGCCAGCAGCTTCAGGGGTAACAATGAGCAGTTCTTC. Residues: CASSFRGNNEQFF.

CDR3 DNA sequence: TGTGCCAGCAGCTTACAGACAGGGAATAATTCACCCCTCCACTTT. The encoded protein is CASSLQTGNNSPLHF. V and J are TRBV7-3 and TRBJ1-6; 7 nucleotides match TRBD1. The J segment lost 5 bases and the V segment lost 2 bases, leaving 3 bases of the junction unmatched. CDR3 length: 15 amino acids. From germline, CDR1 is SGHTA and CDR2 FQGTGA.

The rearrangement joins TRBV9 to TRBJ2-1, with TRBD1 matching over 9 bases. The CDR3 spans 15 residues. CDR1 and CDR2 from the germline V gene are SGDLS and YYNGEE. The junction had 8 bases not matched to a gene; V was cut back by 7 bases and J by 3 bases. CDR3 sequence: CASGPGTGFYNEQFF. CDR3 nucleotide sequence: TGTGCCAGCGGTCCCGGGACAGGGTTCTACAATGAGCAGTTCTTC.

The genes are TRBV20-1 and TRBJ1-1, with unresolved D. The V gene's germline CDR1 is DFQATT and CDR2 SNEGSKA (reference sequence). CDR3 length: 11 amino acids. Trimming took off 3 bases at V and 5 bases at J, with 7 bases between the two ends. CDR3 loop: CSASGSTEAFF. The CDR3 DNA sequence: TGCAGTGCTAGTGGGAGTACTGAAGCTTTCTTT.

The chain combines TRBV2 with TRBJ2-7; D gene uncertain. Trimming shortened V by 3 bases and J by 7 bases, and 7 bases separated the two germline ends. In germline, CDR1 is SNHLY, CDR2 FYNNEI. The CDR3 contains 11 residues. The CDR3 nucleotides read TGTGCCAGCAGTGACTGGGGAGAGCAGTACTTC. Translation gives CASSDWGEQYF.

The J gene is TRBJ1-5, the V gene TRBV6-1; D uncertain. CDR3 length equals 13 residues. V lost 8 bases and J 0 bases, leaving 8 bases between the germline ends. Per the germline V gene, CDR1 is MNHNS and CDR2 is SASEGT. The CDR3 here is CASVVNSNQPQHF. The CDR3 bases are TGTGCCAGCGTGGTCAATAGCAATCAGCCCCAGCATTTT.

The V gene is TRBV11-2, the J gene TRBJ1-1, with TRBD1 identical over 7 bases. Germline V gene lookup returns CDR1 SGHAT and CDR2 FQNNGV. This CDR3 is built from 17 residues. J lost 3 bases, V lost 3 bases, and 13 bases had no gene match. The CDR3 DNA reads as TGTGCCAGCAGCTTGGGAGACAGGGCAGGAATGTACACTGAAGCTTTCTTT. Translating it yields CASSLGDRAGMYTEAFF.

The chain is built from TRBV29-1 and TRBJ1-1; D is undetermined. Germline loops: CDR1 SQVTM, CDR2 ANQGSEA. The CDR3 length is 13 residues. The CDR3 nucleotides read TGCCTCGCCTCACCTCCAAGAAACACTGAAGCTTTCTTT. This gives the protein CLASPPRNTEAFF.

As for this clone: Without the conserved terminal phenylalanine or tryptophan, this CDR3 likely stems from a read error. This sequence joins TRBV19 and TRBJ1-2; D gene unclear. Trimming cost V 3 bases and J 5 bases, with 10 bases left between them. CDR1 and CDR2 from the germline V gene are LNHDA and SQIVND (reference sequence). The CDR3 runs 13 residues. This CDR3 reads CASSILQSYGYTS. The CDR3, as DNA: TGTGCCAGTAGTATTCTGCAGTCGTATGGCTACACCTCC.

The chain couples TRBV5-6 to TRBJ2-1; D is perhaps TRBD2 (5 bases). The CDR3 length is 12 residues. Germline values: CDR1 SGHDT, CDR2 YYEEEE. V lost 1 base to trimming and J lost 15 bases, with 14 bases between them. Here the CDR3 reads CASSLNRERVFF. Here the CDR3 DNA reads TGTGCCAGCAGCTTGAACCGGGAACGGGTGTTCTTC.

The rearrangement links TRBV7-3 to TRBJ2-2, with a weak D call TRBD2 (5 bases). CDR1 is SGHTA and CDR2 is FQGTGA in the germline V gene. This CDR3 spans 18 amino acids. V lost 5 bases and J lost 0, with 19 bases in between. CDR3 in amino acids: CASSAPGGQIANTGELFF. DNA of the CDR3: TGTGCCAGCAGCGCCCCCGGCGGGCAGATCGCGAACACCGGGGAGCTGTTTTTT.

V gene TRBV7-9 combines with J gene TRBJ2-5, with 9 bases lining up with TRBD1. The CDR3 spans 13 residues. The V gene end was trimmed by 7 bases and the J gene end by 5 bases; junction bases not matched to a gene: 5. CDR1 and CDR2 (germline): SEHNR, FQNEAQ (reference sequence). The CDR3 DNA sequence: TGTGCCAGCATTCCGACAGGGGGTGAGACCCAGTACTTC. This sequence encodes CASIPTGGETQYF.

The chain links TRBV7-2 to TRBJ2-3, with a possible D match to TRBD1 (6 bases). This CDR3 region has 14 residues. Per the germline V gene, CDR1 is SGHTA and CDR2 is FQGNSA. V was trimmed by 8 bases and J by 5 bases, leaving 17 bases between them. CDR3 DNA: TGTGCCAGCGGAGTAGGGGGAGTCGTAGATACGCAGTATTTT. Residues: CASGVGGVVDTQYF.

The chain recombines TRBV18 with TRBJ2-3; a weak D match, TRBD1 (6 bases). The germline V gene has CDR1 KGHSH and CDR2 LQKENI. V lost 6 bases to trimming and J lost 7 bases, with 11 bases between them. The CDR3 consists of 12 residues. CDR3 nucleotides: TGTGCCAGCTCCCAACGGGACAATACGCAGTATTTT. This translates into CASSQRDNTQYF.

The chain combines TRBV6-5 with TRBJ2-1; D remains unclear. The V end was cut by 5 bases, the J end by 0 bases, with 5 bases between. From germline, CDR1 is MNHEY and CDR2 SVGAGI. There are 13 residues in the CDR3. CDR3 protein: CASSPSSYNEQFF. The CDR3 region has the DNA TGTGCCAGCAGTCCGAGCTCCTACAATGAGCAGTTCTTC.